Presented here are 11 T cell receptor beta chains from one specimen sequenced in a study of OX40 agonist ivuxolimab in advanced cancers. Profiled with immunoSEQ multiplex PCR; TCRdb holds only in-frame clones, not every one. The sample holds tens of thousands of clones, roughly 92% seen once. This material consisted of CD4+ or CD8+ T cells sorted from blood, taken in a trial of the OX40 agonist ivuxolimab. These receptors were taken from an adult with an advanced solid tumor such as melanoma, head and neck, liver or kidney cancer.

The chain recombines TRBV6-5 with TRBJ2-7; no clear D. The CDR3 length is 11 residues. Germline assignment: CDR1 MNHEY and CDR2 SVGAGI. V gave up 3 bases and J gave up 10 bases, with 10 bases separating them. The CDR3 nucleotides read TGTGCCAGCAGTTATTGGGATGTTCAGTACTTC. As protein: CASSYWDVQYF.

The chain links TRBV15 to TRBJ1-1; D call uncertain. The germline V and J ends were trimmed by 1 base and 10 bases, with 13 bases remaining between them. The CDR3 sequence is 13 residues long. CDR1 LNHNV and CDR2 YYDKDF come from the germline V gene (reference sequence). The CDR3 sequence: CATSRGGPGVAFF. The CDR3 region has the DNA TGTGCCACCAGCAGAGGGGGTCCCGGGGTAGCTTTCTTT.

The chain recombines TRBV11-2 with TRBJ2-4; 14 bases fit TRBD2. Germline assignment: CDR1 SGHAT and CDR2 FQNNGV. The CDR3 sequence is 15 residues long. Trimming cost V 6 bases and J 7 bases; bases outside gene matches: 5. In DNA, the CDR3 is TGTGCCAGCAGAAATCGACTAGCGGGAGGGAACATTCAGTACTTC. Translation: CASRNRLAGGNIQYF.

The chain is built from TRBV7-9 and TRBJ1-2; D unresolved. Per germline, CDR1 SEHNR and CDR2 FQNEAQ (reference sequence). The CDR3 consists of 14 residues. The ends were cut back, 5 bases at V and 4 bases at J, with 14 bases in the middle. The CDR3 region has the DNA TGTGCCAGCAGCCATCAATTCGGGCCCTATGGCTACACCTTC. It encodes CASSHQFGPYGYTF.

The rearrangement links TRBV6-6 to TRBJ1-2; no clear D gene. Germline CDR1 and CDR2: MNHNY and SVGAGI (reference sequence). Trimming took off 2 bases at V and 0 bases at J, with 7 bases between the two ends. CDR3 size: 14 residues. As DNA, the CDR3 is TGTGCCAGCAGTTACCGCGGATCTAACTATGGCTACACCTTC. As protein: CASSYRGSNYGYTF.

The rearrangement uses TRBV27 and TRBJ2-5; tentative D call: TRBD1 (6 bases). Germline values: CDR1 MNHEY, CDR2 SMNVEV (reference sequence). The V gene lost 6 bases and the J gene lost 5 bases, with 13 bases spanning the gap. The CDR3 spans 13 residues. In DNA form, the CDR3 reads TGTGCCAGCAGATCGGACAGCACGGAGACCCAGTACTTC. Translating gives CASRSDSTETQYF.

CDR3 sequence reads: CASRRQGSYGYTF. CDR3 DNA sequence: TGCGCCAGCAGACGACAGGGGAGCTATGGCTACACCTTC. The rearrangement uses TRBV5-1 and TRBJ1-2; 8 nucleotides agree with TRBD1. Germline V gives CDR1 SGHRS, CDR2 YFSETQ. V dropped 5 bases and J dropped 4; count of bases not matched to a gene: 4. The CDR3 has 13 residues.

The genes are TRBV6-1 and TRBJ1-1, with D perhaps matching TRBD1 (6 bases). The ends were cut back, 5 bases at V and 2 bases at J, with 15 bases in the middle. The germline gives CDR1 MNHNS, CDR2 SASEGT. The CDR3 contains 15 residues. CDR3 sequence reads: CASSLLKGDNTEAFF. The CDR3 DNA reads TGTGCCAGCAGTCTTCTAAAGGGGGATAACACTGAAGCTTTCTTT.

The chain recombines TRBV15 with TRBJ1-5; possible D gene TRBD1, 6 bases. The CDR3 covers 13 residues. V was cut by 5 bases and J by 7 bases, with 12 bases left in between. Germline V gives CDR1 LNHNV, CDR2 YYDKDF (reference sequence). The CDR3 bases are TGTGCCACCAGCGGCTCAGGGGTCCAGCCCCAGCATTTT. Residues: CATSGSGVQPQHF. Together with reference TRBV15 and TRBJ1-5, the CDR3 gives the full variable domain: DAMVIQNPRYQVTQFGKPVTLSCSQTLNHNVMYWYQQKSSQAPKLLFHYYDKDFNNEADTPDNFQSRRPNTSFCFLDIRSPGLGDTAMYLCATSGSGVQPQHFGDGTRLSIL.

This clone was seen once. This chain links TRBV7-8 with TRBJ2-7; 8 nucleotides agree with TRBD1. V lost 2 bases, J lost 3 bases, and 6 bases stayed unmatched. From germline, CDR1 is SGHVS and CDR2 FQNEAQ. The CDR3 runs to 15 residues. Here the CDR3 reads CASSLRRTGNYEQYF. DNA of the CDR3: TGTGCCAGCAGCTTACGTCGGACAGGGAACTACGAGCAGTACTTC.

The sample holds one count of this clone. The rearrangement links TRBV7-2 to TRBJ2-7; 10 bases line up with TRBD1. The ends lost 6 bases at V and 1 base at J; junction bases unmatched: 6. The CDR3 spans 15 residues. Germline V gives CDR1 SGHTA, CDR2 FQGNSA. The CDR3 here is CASREGTGDSYEQYF. The CDR3 nucleotides are TGTGCCAGCAGAGAAGGGACAGGGGATTCCTACGAGCAGTACTTC.